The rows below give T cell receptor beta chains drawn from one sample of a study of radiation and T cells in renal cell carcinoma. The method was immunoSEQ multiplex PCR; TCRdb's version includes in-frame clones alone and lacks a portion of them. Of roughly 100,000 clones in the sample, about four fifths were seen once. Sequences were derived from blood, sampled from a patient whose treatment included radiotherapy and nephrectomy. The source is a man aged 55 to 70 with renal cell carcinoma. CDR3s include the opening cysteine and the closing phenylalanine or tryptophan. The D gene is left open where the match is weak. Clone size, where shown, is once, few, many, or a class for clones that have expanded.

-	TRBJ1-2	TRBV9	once	TGTGCCAGCAGCGTAGGGGCCGGGGGGCGCGGGTATGGCTACACCTTC	CASSVGAGGRGYGYTF
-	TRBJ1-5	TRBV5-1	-	TGCGCCAGCAGCCCAGGCGTCTCTGGGCCCCAGCATTTT	CASSPGVSGPQHF
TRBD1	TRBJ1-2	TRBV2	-	TGTGCCAGCAGTGGGGACAGCGATTATGGCTACACCTTC	CASSGDSDYGYTF
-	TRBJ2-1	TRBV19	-	TGTGCCAGTAGTATTGTAGGTAGCGGACCCTACAATGAGCAGTTCTTC	CASSIVGSGPYNEQFF
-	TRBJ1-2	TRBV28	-	TGTGCCAGCAGTTTAAGGGGATATGGCTACACCTTC	CASSLRGYGYTF
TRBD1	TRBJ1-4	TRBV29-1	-	TGCAGCGTGTCCGGGACAGGGGTCGAAAAACTGTTTTTT	CSVSGTGVEKLFF
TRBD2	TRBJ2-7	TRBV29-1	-	TGCAGCGTCGGGACTAGCGGGGCCTACGAGCAGTACTTC	CSVGTSGAYEQYF
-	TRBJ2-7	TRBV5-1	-	TGCGCCAGCAGCTTGGAAGGCCTCTCCTACGAGCAGTACTTC	CASSLEGLSYEQYF
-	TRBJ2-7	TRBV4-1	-	TGCGCCAGCAGCCAAGATGTTAGACGGGAGAGGGATTCGTACGAGCAGTACTTC	CASSQDVRRERDSYEQYF
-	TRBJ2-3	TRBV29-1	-	TGCAGCGTTGGGACCGTACTAGCTCTCAGGGGTACAGATACGCAGTATTTT	CSVGTVLALRGTDTQYF
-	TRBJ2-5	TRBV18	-	TGTGCCAGCTCTCTAATATCTAGGGGCGGAGAGACCCAGTACTTC	CASSLISRGGETQYF
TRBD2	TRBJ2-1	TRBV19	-	TGTGCCAGTAGTATCCTAGCGGGAGACTACAATGAGCAGTTCTTC	CASSILAGDYNEQFF
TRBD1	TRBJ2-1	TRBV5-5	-	TGTGCCAGCAGCTTATCCGGGACAGGGGGCTCCGGAGAGCAGTTCTTC	CASSLSGTGGSGEQFF
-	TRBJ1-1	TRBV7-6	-	TGTGCCAGCAGCTTAGGGTTTGCAGGTAGCACTGAAGCTTTCTTT	CASSLGFAGSTEAFF
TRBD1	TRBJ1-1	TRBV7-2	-	TGTGCCAGCAGCTTAGTCGGGACAGGGATTGAAGCTTTCTTT	CASSLVGTGIEAFF
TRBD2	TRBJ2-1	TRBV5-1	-	TGCGCCAGCAGCTTGGGGCTAGCGGGAGGGCCGTTCTTC	CASSLGLAGGPFF
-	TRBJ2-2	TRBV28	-	TGTGCCAGCAGCCCGATATCGGGAGACCCCGGGGAGCTGTTTTTT	CASSPISGDPGELFF
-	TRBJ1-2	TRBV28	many	TGTGCCAGCAGCTCGCGAGGGTATGGCTACACCTTC	CASSSRGYGYTF
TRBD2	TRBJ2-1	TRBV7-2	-	TGTGCCAGCAGCACTGGACTAGCTCGGGTGAATGAGCAGTTCTTC	CASSTGLARVNEQFF
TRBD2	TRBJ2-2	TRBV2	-	TGTGCCAGCAGTCCCGGGACTAGAGGCACCGGGGAGCTGTTTTTT	CASSPGTRGTGELFF
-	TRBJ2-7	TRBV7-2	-	TGTGCCAGCAGCTTAGTCCACGAGCAGTACTTC	CASSLVHEQYF
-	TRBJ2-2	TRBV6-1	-	TGTGCCAGCAACGGGTTCAACACCGGGGAGCTGTTTTTT	CASNGFNTGELFF
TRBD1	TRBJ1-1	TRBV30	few	TGTGCCACGGGCACAGGGGGCAGGTGGGGAACTGAAGCTTTCTTT	CATGTGGRWGTEAFF
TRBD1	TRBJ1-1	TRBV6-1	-	TGTGCCAGCCGAGACAGGGCCCCCGGCACTGAAGCTTTCTTT	CASRDRAPGTEAFF
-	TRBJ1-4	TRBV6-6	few	TGTGCCAGCAGTTACTCGAGGGGCCGGGGTGAAAAACTGTTTTTT	CASSYSRGRGEKLFF
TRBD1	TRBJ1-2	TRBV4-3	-	TGCGCCAGCAGCTCGCAGGGGGAGGATTCCTATGGCTACACCTTC	CASSSQGEDSYGYTF
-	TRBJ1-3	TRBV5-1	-	TGCGCCAGCAGCTCCGGACAGCTTGGAAACACCATATATTTT	CASSSGQLGNTIYF
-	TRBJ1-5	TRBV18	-	TGTGCCAGCTCCAAAGACGGTAATCAGCCCCAGCATTTT	CASSKDGNQPQHF
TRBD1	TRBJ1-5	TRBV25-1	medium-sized	TGTGCCAGCAGTGGGCAGGGGGTGGATCAGCCCCAGCATTTT	CASSGQGVDQPQHF
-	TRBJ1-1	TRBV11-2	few	TGTGCCAGCAGCTATAAGGTGGGCACTGAAGCTTTCTTT	CASSYKVGTEAFF
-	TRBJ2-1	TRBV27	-	TGTGCCAGCAGTTTATCGGGCGGGTACAATGAGCAGTTCTTC	CASSLSGGYNEQFF
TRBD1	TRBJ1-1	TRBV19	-	TGTGCCAGTAGCTTACAGGGGGCTGAGACTGAAGCTTTCTTT	CASSLQGAETEAFF
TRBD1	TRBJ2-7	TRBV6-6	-	TGTGCCAGCAGTCCCGAGGACAGGGAATACGAGCAGTACTTC	CASSPEDREYEQYF
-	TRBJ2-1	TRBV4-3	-	TGCGCCAGCAGCCAAGATTGGTTCAGGGTCTCCTACAATGAGCAGTTCTTC	CASSQDWFRVSYNEQFF
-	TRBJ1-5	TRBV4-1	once	TGCGCCAGCAGCCAAATGACAGTCGTTGGGGGGGATCAGCCCCAGCATTTT	CASSQMTVVGGDQPQHF
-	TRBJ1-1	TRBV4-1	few	TGCGCCAGCAGCCAAGACGGGAAATTCCGGAGCACAGGGCGGACTGAAGCTTTCTTT	CASSQDGKFRSTGRTEAFF
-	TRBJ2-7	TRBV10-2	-	TGCGCCAGCAGTGGGGGGGATCAGGGTTTCTCCTACGAGCAGTACTTC	CASSGGDQGFSYEQYF
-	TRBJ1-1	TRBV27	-	TGTGCCAGCAGTTTGGCTAGGGGCAGGGAAGCTTTCTTT	CASSLARGREAFF
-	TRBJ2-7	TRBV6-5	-	TGTGCCAGCAGTAACGCCGGCCGATACGAGCAGTACTTC	CASSNAGRYEQYF
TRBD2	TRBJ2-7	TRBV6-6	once	TGTGCCAGCTTGCCGAGGCGACTAGCGAGTCACGAGCAGTACTTC	CASLPRRLASHEQYF
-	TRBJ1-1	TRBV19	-	TGTGCCAGTCAAACGGGACATTTGAACACTGAAGCTTTCTTT	CASQTGHLNTEAFF
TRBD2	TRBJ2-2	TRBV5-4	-	TGTGCCAGCAGCTCCCTCCCAGGACTAGCGGGAAAGGTGGGCGGGGAGCTGTTTTTT	CASSSLPGLAGKVGGELFF
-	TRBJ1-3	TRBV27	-	TGTGCCAGCAGTTTCCAGGGGATAGGAAACACCATATATTTT	CASSFQGIGNTIYF
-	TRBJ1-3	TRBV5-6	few	TGTGCCAGCAGCTTTAGCGCTGCGGGCTCTGGAAACACCATATATTTT	CASSFSAAGSGNTIYF